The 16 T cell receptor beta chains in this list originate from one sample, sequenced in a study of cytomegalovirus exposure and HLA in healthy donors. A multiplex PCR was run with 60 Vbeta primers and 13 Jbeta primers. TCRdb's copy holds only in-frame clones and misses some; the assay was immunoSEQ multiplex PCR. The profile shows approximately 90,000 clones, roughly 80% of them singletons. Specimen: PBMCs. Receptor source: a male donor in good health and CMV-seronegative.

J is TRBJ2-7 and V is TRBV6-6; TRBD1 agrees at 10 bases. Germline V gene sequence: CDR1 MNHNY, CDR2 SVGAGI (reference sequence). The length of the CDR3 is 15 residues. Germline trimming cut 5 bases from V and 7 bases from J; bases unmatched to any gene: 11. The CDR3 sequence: CASSTAGTGATEQYF. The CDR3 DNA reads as TGTGCCAGCAGTACAGCCGGGACAGGGGCTACAGAGCAGTACTTC.

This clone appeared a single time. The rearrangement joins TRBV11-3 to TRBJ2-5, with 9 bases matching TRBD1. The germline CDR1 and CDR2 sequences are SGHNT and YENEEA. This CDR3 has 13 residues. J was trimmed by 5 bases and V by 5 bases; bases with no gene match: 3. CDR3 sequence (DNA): TGTGCCAGCAGCCCAACAGGGGGCGAGACCCAGTACTTC. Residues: CASSPTGGETQYF.

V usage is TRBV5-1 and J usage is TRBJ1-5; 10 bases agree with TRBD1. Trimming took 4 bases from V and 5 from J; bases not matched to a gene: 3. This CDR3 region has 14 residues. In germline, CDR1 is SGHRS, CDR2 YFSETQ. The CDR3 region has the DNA TGCGCCAGCAGCACCGGGACAGGGGATCAGCCCCAGCATTTT. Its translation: CASSTGTGDQPQHF.

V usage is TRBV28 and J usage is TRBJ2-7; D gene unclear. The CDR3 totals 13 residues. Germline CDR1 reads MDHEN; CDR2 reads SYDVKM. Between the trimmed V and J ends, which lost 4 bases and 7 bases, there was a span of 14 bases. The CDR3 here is CASSSSPNREQYF. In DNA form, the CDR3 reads TGTGCCAGCAGTTCGAGTCCTAATCGGGAGCAGTACTTC.

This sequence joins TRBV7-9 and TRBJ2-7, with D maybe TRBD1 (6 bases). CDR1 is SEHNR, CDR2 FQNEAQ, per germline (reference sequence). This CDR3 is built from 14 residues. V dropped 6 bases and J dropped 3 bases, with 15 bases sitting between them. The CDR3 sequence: CASRDDRKYYEQYF. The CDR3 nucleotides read TGTGCCAGCAGAGATGACAGGAAGTACTACGAGCAGTACTTC. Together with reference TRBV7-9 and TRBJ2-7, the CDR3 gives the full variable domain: DTGVSQNPRHKITKRGQNVTFRCDPISEHNRLYWYRQTLGQGPEFLTYFQNEAQLEKSRLLSDRFSAERPKGSFSTLEIQRTEQGDSAMYLCASRDDRKYYEQYFGPGTRLTVT.

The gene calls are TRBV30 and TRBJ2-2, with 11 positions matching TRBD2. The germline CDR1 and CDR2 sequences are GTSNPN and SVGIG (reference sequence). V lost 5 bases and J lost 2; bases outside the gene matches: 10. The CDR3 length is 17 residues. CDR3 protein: CAWPNSGGGPNTGELFF. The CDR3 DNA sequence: TGTGCCTGGCCTAATAGCGGGGGGGGGCCTAACACCGGGGAGCTGTTTTTT. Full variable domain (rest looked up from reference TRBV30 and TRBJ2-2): SQTIHQWPATLVQPVGSPLSLECTVEGTSNPNLYWYRQAAGRGLQLLFYSVGIGQISSEVPQNLSASRPQDRQFILSSKKLLLSDSGFYLCAWPNSGGGPNTGELFFGEGSRLTVL.

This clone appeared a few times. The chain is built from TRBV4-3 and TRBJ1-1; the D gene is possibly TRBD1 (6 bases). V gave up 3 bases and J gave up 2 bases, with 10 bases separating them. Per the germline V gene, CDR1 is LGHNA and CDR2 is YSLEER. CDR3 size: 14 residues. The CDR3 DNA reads TGCGCCAGCAGCCAGGGAGGGGGAAACACTGAAGCTTTCTTT. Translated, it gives CASSQGGGNTEAFF.

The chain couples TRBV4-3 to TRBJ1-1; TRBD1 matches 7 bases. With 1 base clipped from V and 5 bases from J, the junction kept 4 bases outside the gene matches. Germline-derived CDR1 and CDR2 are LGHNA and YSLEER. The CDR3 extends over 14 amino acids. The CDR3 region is CASSQVSTGTEAFF. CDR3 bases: TGCGCCAGCAGCCAAGTCTCGACAGGGACTGAAGCTTTCTTT.

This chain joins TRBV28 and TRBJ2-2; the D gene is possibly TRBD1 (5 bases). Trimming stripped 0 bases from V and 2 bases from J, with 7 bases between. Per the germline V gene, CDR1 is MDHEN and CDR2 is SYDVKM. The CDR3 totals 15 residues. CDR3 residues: CASSLWDTNTGELFF. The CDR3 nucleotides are TGTGCCAGCAGTTTATGGGACACCAACACCGGGGAGCTGTTTTTT.

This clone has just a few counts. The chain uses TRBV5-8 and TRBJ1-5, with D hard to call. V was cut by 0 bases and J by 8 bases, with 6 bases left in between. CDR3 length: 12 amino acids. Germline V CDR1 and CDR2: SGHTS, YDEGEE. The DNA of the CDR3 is TGTGCCAGCAGCTTGGCCCCTAAGCCCCAGCATTTT. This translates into CASSLAPKPQHF.

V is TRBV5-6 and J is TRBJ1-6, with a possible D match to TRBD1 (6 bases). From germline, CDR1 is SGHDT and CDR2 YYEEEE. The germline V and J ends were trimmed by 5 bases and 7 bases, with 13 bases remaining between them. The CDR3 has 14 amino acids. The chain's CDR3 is CASSYTGSNSPLHF. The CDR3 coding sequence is TGTGCCAGCAGTTATACAGGGTCCAATTCACCCCTCCACTTT.

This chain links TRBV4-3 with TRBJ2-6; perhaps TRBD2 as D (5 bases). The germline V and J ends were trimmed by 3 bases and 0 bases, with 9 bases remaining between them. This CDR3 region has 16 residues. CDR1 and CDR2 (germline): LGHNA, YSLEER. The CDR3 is CASSQSGISGANVLTF. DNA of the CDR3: TGCGCCAGCAGCCAGTCGGGGATCTCTGGGGCCAACGTCCTGACTTTC.

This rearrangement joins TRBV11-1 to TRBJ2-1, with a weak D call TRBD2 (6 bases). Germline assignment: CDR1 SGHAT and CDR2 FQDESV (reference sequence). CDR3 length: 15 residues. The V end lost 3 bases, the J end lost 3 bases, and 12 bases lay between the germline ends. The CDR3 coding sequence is TGTGCCAGCAGCTTGGGCGGGGCTCGCTACAATGAGCAGTTCTTC. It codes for CASSLGGARYNEQFF. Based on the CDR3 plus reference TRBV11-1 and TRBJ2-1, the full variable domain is EAEVAQSPRYKITEKSQAVAFWCDPISGHATLYWYRQILGQGPELLVQFQDESVVDDSQLPKDRFSAERLKGVDSTLKIQPAELGDSAMYLCASSLGGARYNEQFFGPGTRLTVL.

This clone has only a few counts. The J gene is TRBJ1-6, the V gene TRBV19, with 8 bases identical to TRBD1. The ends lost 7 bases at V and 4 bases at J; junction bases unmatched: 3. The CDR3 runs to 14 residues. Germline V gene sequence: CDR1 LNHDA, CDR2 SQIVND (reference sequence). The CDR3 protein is CASKGQVYNSPLHF. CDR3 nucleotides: TGTGCCAGTAAGGGACAGGTGTATAATTCACCCCTCCACTTT.

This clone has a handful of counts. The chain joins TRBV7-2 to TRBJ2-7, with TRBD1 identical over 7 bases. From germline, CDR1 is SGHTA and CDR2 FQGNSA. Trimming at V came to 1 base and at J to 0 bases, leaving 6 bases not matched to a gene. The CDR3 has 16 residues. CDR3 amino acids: CASSLVSGGSSYEQYF. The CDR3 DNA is TGTGCCAGCAGCTTAGTTTCAGGGGGAAGCTCCTACGAGCAGTACTTC.

The CDR3 spells CASSLAASSYNEQFF. CDR3 nucleotide sequence: TGCGCCAGCAGCTTGGCCGCTAGCTCCTACAATGAGCAGTTCTTC. The chain joins TRBV5-1 to TRBJ2-1; D is uncertain. The CDR3 runs 15 residues. The V gene lost 0 bases and the J gene lost 0 bases, with 7 bases spanning the gap. The germline V gene has CDR1 SGHRS and CDR2 YFSETQ.